The 20 T cell receptor beta chains below come from one sample, sequenced in a study of T cells after posttransplantation cyclophosphamide. Method: immunoSEQ multiplex PCR; TCRdb's copy keeps in-frame clones and lacks some. The table has 25,000 to 35,000 clones, 86% seen once; the top ten hold 2.5% to 4%. Sequenced: PBMCs. The receptors were sampled from a man aged 45-65 years.

This clone has only one observation. The chain carries TRBV9 and TRBJ2-1; the match to TRBD1 covers 11 bases. The length of the CDR3 is 15 residues. CDR1 and CDR2 (germline): SGDLS, YYNGEE. J lost 7 bases, V lost 3 bases, and 6 bases had no gene match. CDR3: CASSDRDRGWNEQFF. The CDR3 DNA follows: TGTGCCAGCAGCGACCGGGACAGGGGGTGGAATGAGCAGTTCTTC. Full variable domain (outside the CDR3, taken from reference TRBV9 and TRBJ2-1): DSGVTQTPKHLITATGQRVTLRCSPRSGDLSVYWYQQSLDQGLQFLIQYYNGEERAKGNILERFSAQQFPDLHSELNLSSLELGDSALYFCASSDRDRGWNEQFFGPGTRLTVL.

The chain has TRBV5-1 and TRBJ2-2; TRBD2 agrees at 11 bases. CDR1 is SGHRS and CDR2 is YFSETQ in the germline V gene. J was trimmed by 4 bases and V by 4 bases; bases with no gene match: 12. The CDR3 has 18 residues. DNA of the CDR3: TGCGCCAGCAGCGGAACACCTAGCGGGAGGTACCTCACCGGGGAGCTGTTTTTT. Translation: CASSGTPSGRYLTGELFF. Using reference TRBV5-1 and TRBJ2-2 for the parts outside the CDR3, the full variable domain is KAGVTQTPRYLIKTRGQQVTLSCSPISGHRSVSWYQQTPGQGLQFLFEYFSETQRNKGNFPGRFSGRQFSNSRSEMNVSTLELGDSALYLCASSGTPSGRYLTGELFFGEGSRLTVL.

This rearrangement joins TRBV18 to TRBJ2-5, with 7 nucleotides matching TRBD1. With the DNA end fitting TRBJ2-7 better, the J assignment may be wrong. Germline-derived CDR1 and CDR2 are KGHSH and LQKENI. The CDR3 runs to 15 residues. The DNA of the CDR3 is TGTGCCAGCTCACCAAGCGACAGGGCAAGCTACGAGCAGTACTTC. Its protein is CASSPSDRASYEQYF.

The chain employs TRBV27 and TRBJ2-2; the D is unclear. Germline lookup yields CDR1 MNHEY and CDR2 SMNVEV (reference sequence). The V and J ends lost 2 bases and 5 bases respectively, with 9 bases between them. This CDR3 region has 14 residues. CDR3 sequence: CASSLTSLTGELFF. In DNA form, the CDR3 reads TGTGCCAGCAGTTTAACATCCTTAACCGGGGAGCTGTTTTTT.

This rearrangement joins TRBV19 to TRBJ1-5; 9 nucleotides agree with TRBD1. CDR3 length: 15 residues. Germline V gives CDR1 LNHDA, CDR2 SQIVND (reference sequence). The J segment lost 3 bases and the V segment lost 4 bases, leaving 4 bases of the junction unmatched. Written as DNA, the CDR3 is TGTGCCAGTAGTACCCGGGACAGGGCCAATCAGCCCCAGCATTTT. Protein sequence: CASSTRDRANQPQHF.

This chain uses TRBV6-1 with TRBJ2-7; D uncertain. The germline gives CDR1 MNHNS, CDR2 SASEGT. Trimming removed 3 bases at V and 5 bases at J, with 14 bases between. The CDR3 is made up of 14 amino acids. CDR3 sequence reads: CASSDRWSSDEQYF. CDR3 coding DNA: TGTGCCAGCAGTGACCGTTGGAGTTCTGACGAGCAGTACTTC.

V and J are TRBV19 and TRBJ1-5; 7 nucleotides match TRBD1. CDR3 length equals 13 residues. Germline CDR1 reads LNHDA; CDR2 reads SQIVND (reference sequence). The V gene end was trimmed by 11 bases and the J gene end by 7 bases; junction bases not matched to a gene: 11. In nucleotides, the CDR3 is TGTGCCTGCAACCGACAGGGCGAGCAGCCCCAGCATTTT. Residues: CACNRQGEQPQHF. Filled out from reference TRBV19 and TRBJ1-5, the complete variable domain reads DGGITQSPKYLFRKEGQNVTLSCEQNLNHDAMYWYRQDPGQGLRLIYYSQIVNDFQKGDIAEGYSVSREKKESFPLTVTSAQKNPTAFYLCACNRQGEQPQHFGDGTRLSIL.

The chain is built from TRBV11-2 and TRBJ1-2, with TRBD1 matching over 8 bases. There are 11 residues in the CDR3. Germline V gives CDR1 SGHAT, CDR2 FQNNGV. V shed 3 bases and J 11 bases; nucleotides not matched to a gene: 2. CDR3 coding DNA: TGTGCCAGCAGCTTTAGACAGGGGTACACCTTC. Its translation: CASSFRQGYTF. Variable domain in full (rest from reference TRBV11-2 and TRBJ1-2): EAGVAQSPRYKIIEKRQSVAFWCNPISGHATLYWYQQILGQGPKLLIQFQNNGVVDDSQLPKDRFSAERLKGVDSTLKIQPAKLEDSAVYLCASSFRQGYTFGSGTRLTVV.

This clone was observed a single time. The chain joins TRBV20-1 to TRBJ1-1; no clear D gene. Germline V lookup: CDR1 DFQATT, CDR2 SNEGSKA (reference sequence). The CDR3 loop spans 11 amino acids. V lost 3 bases and J lost 8, with 10 bases in between. This CDR3 is CSASRAGEAFF. In DNA, the CDR3 is TGCAGTGCTAGTAGGGCGGGGGAAGCTTTCTTT.

The gene calls are TRBV4-1 and TRBJ2-5; D is perhaps TRBD1 (5 bases). TRBJ2-7 matches the DNA end more closely, so the J call is doubtful. The V gene's germline CDR1 is MGHRA and CDR2 YSYEKL. The CDR3 loop spans 14 amino acids. CDR3 DNA sequence: TGCGCCAGCAGCTTTCGGTTAGGGGCCTACGAGCAGTACTTC. It codes for CASSFRLGAYEQYF.

This clone was seen a few times. The chain joins TRBV19 to TRBJ2-1; D call uncertain. V gave up 6 bases and J gave up 4 bases, with 10 bases separating them. The CDR3 loop spans 13 amino acids. Per germline, CDR1 LNHDA and CDR2 SQIVND (reference sequence). As DNA, the CDR3 is TGTGCCAGTAGCATTCAGATGTACAATGAGCAGTTCTTC. Translation gives CASSIQMYNEQFF.

DNA for the CDR3: TGTGCCAGCAGCCAAGATCGGGATGAAAAACTGTTTTTT. This encodes CASSQDRDEKLFF. The chain uses TRBV4-2 and TRBJ1-4; D gene ambiguous. The CDR3 loop spans 13 amino acids. Germline V lookup: CDR1 LGHNA, CDR2 YNFKEQ. The V end lost 0 bases, the J end lost 6 bases, and 5 bases lay between the germline ends.

The chain uses TRBV7-3 and TRBJ2-7, with 9 bases matching TRBD2. Trimming at V came to 5 bases and at J to 5 bases, leaving 4 bases not matched to a gene. There are 13 residues in the CDR3. Germline lookup yields CDR1 SGHTA and CDR2 FQGTGA. DNA for the CDR3: TGTGCCAGCAGCCTGGGACTAGCAAACGAGCAGTACTTC. This codes for CASSLGLANEQYF.

The chain couples TRBV2 to TRBJ1-6; D perhaps matches TRBD1 (5 bases). Germline V gene lookup returns CDR1 SNHLY and CDR2 FYNNEI. This CDR3 spans 14 amino acids. The V end was cut by 6 bases, the J end by 8 bases, with 14 bases between. CDR3 protein: CASRNTGSDSPLHF. In DNA, the CDR3 is TGTGCCAGCAGGAACACAGGAAGCGATTCACCCCTCCACTTT. Combining the CDR3 with reference TRBV2 and TRBJ1-6 gives the whole variable domain EPEVTQTPSHQVTQMGQEVILRCVPISNHLYFYWYRQILGQKVEFLVSFYNNEISEKSEIFDDQFSVERPDGSNFTLKIRSTKLEDSAMYFCASRNTGSDSPLHFGNGTRLTVT.

This chain joins TRBV29-1 and TRBJ2-3, with a weak D call TRBD1 (6 bases). Germline CDR1 reads SQVTM; CDR2 reads ANQGSEA. The CDR3 extends over 15 amino acids. V dropped 5 bases and J dropped 2 bases, with 17 bases sitting between them. CDR3 nucleotides: TGCAGCGTTTGCCCCGAGGGGGTTCACACAGATACGCAGTATTTT. Translating gives CSVCPEGVHTDTQYF.

The V and J genes are TRBV11-3 and TRBJ1-2; 7 bases fit TRBD1. Germline V CDR1 and CDR2: SGHNT, YENEEA. V lost 5 bases, J lost 4 bases, and 13 bases stayed unmatched. CDR3 length: 16 amino acids. The CDR3 DNA follows: TGTGCCAGCAGCGATCGACAGGGAAGGGGAGGCTATGGCTACACCTTC. Translating gives CASSDRQGRGGYGYTF.

The rearrangement links TRBV5-1 to TRBJ2-1, with D unclear. This CDR3 has 15 amino acids. V lost 2 bases, J lost 0 bases, and 9 bases lay in between. The germline CDR1 and CDR2 sequences are SGHRS and YFSETQ. CDR3 sequence (DNA): TGCGCCAGCAGCTTCACAGATCCCTCCTACAATGAGCAGTTCTTC. As protein: CASSFTDPSYNEQFF.

Worth noting for this clone: Mismatch with germline at one junction end may stem from a read error. V usage is TRBV7-7 and J usage is TRBJ2-1; 8 nucleotides align to TRBD2. The CDR3 is 18 residues long. The germline CDR1 and CDR2 sequences are SSHAT and FNYEAQ (reference sequence). CDR3 nucleotide sequence: TGTGCTAGCAGCTTAGTATATAGCGGGATAAGCTCCTACAATGAGCAGTTCTTC. This gives the protein CASSLVYSGISSYNEQFF.

The gene calls are TRBV30 and TRBJ1-2; D is unresolved. V gave up 1 base and J gave up 8 bases, with 11 bases separating them. The CDR3 consists of 12 residues. Per the germline V gene, CDR1 is GTSNPN and CDR2 is SVGIG (reference sequence). CDR3: CAWSGQFGGYTF. As DNA, the CDR3 is TGTGCCTGGAGTGGACAATTCGGCGGCTACACCTTC.

J is TRBJ2-3 and V is TRBV7-9, with unresolved D. The CDR3 totals 19 residues. Germline V gene lookup returns CDR1 SEHNR and CDR2 FQNEAQ (reference sequence). Trimming removed 8 bases from V and 0 bases from J, with 27 bases in between. DNA for the CDR3: TGTGCCAGCTTCTTTGCCCCGTTCGTATTCCCGACTAGCACAGATACGCAGTATTTT. It specifies CASFFAPFVFPTSTDTQYF.